This entry describes one TCR beta chain. A read error may produce the germline difference seen at one junction end. The CDR3 contains 13 residues. Per the germline V gene, CDR1 is MNHEY and CDR2 is SMNVEV (reference sequence). The sample originates from a study of T cells in localized non-small cell lung cancer. TCRdb's table, derived via immunoSEQ multiplex PCR, lists solely in-frame clones and lacks some. The repertoire holds about 59,000 clones, with approximately 90% as singletons. The sample consisted of peripheral blood, taken before any cancer treatment. This clonotype was sampled from a man aged 40 to 70 with stage I squamous cell lung carcinoma. The chain joins TRBV27 to TRBJ2-7, with 7 bases aligning to TRBD1. CDR3: CASSWDSLYEQHF. The CDR3, as DNA: TGTGCCAGCAGCTGGGACAGCCTTTACGAGCAGCACTTC.